This entry lists 25 T cell receptor beta chains sequenced from one sample in a study of CD4 T cells in relation to SARS-CoV-2 and coronaviruses. Sequenced by immunoSEQ multiplex PCR; TCRdb stores in-frame clones only, minus some. The data contain some 11,000 clones, 87% of them singletons. The sample taken for sequencing was naive CD4+ T cells from PBMCs. Subset: naive CD4+ T cells isolated by negative enrichment. These receptors all come from an adult with COVID-19.

J is TRBJ2-3 and V is TRBV6-4, with TRBD2 matching 12 bases. The germline V gene has CDR1 MRHNA and CDR2 SNTAGT. There are 17 residues in the CDR3. After removal of 0 bases from V and 3 bases from J, the junction contained 4 bases not matched to a gene. DNA for the CDR3: TGTGCCAGCAGTGACTCGATAGGACTAGCGGGGACAGATACGCAGTATTTT. Protein sequence: CASSDSIGLAGTDTQYF.

This chain links TRBV4-3 with TRBJ2-1, with D possibly TRBD2 on 5 matching bases. CDR3 length: 18 amino acids. The germline CDR1 and CDR2 sequences are LGHNA and YSLEER. V gave up 0 bases and J gave up 6 bases, with 21 bases separating them. In DNA form, the CDR3 reads TGCGCCAGCAGCCAAGATCCTCCAGCGGAGATTCAACGCAATGAGCAGTTCTTC. Its translation is CASSQDPPAEIQRNEQFF.

V gene TRBV5-4 combines with J gene TRBJ2-7; D gene ambiguous. Trimming took off 9 bases at V and 4 bases at J, with 17 bases between the two ends. CDR1 is SGHNT, CDR2 YYREEE, per germline (reference sequence). This CDR3 comprises 13 residues. DNA for the CDR3: TGTGCCATCTCCTCGGCGACATCGTACGAGCAGTACTTC. Translating gives CAISSATSYEQYF.

The chain is built from TRBV7-2 and TRBJ2-1, with a possible D match to TRBD2 (5 bases). This CDR3 spans 11 amino acids. V lost 6 bases and J lost 9, with 9 bases in between. Germline CDR1 is SGHTA and CDR2 is FQGNSA. CDR3 region: CASSPGIEQFF. Here the CDR3 DNA reads TGTGCCAGCAGTCCGGGGATTGAGCAGTTCTTC.

This sequence joins TRBV7-2 and TRBJ2-7; tentatively, D is TRBD2 (7 bases). V lost 5 bases, J lost 4 bases, and 15 bases lay in between. Germline CDR1 and CDR2: SGHTA and FQGNSA. The CDR3 runs 14 residues. The CDR3 sequence: CASSRMRGPYEQYF. CDR3 nucleotide sequence: TGTGCCAGCAGCCGGATGCGGGGGCCGTACGAGCAGTACTTC.

This clone was counted a single time. This rearrangement joins TRBV7-6 to TRBJ2-3; tentative D call: TRBD1 (6 bases). This CDR3 region has 18 residues. V was clipped by 1 base and J by 6 bases, with 23 bases between them. The germline gives CDR1 SGHVS, CDR2 FNYEAQ. This chain's CDR3 is CASSLGGPGDPRGDTQYF. DNA for the CDR3: TGTGCCAGCAGCTTAGGGGGCCCTGGCGATCCGAGGGGGGATACGCAGTATTTT.

This chain connects TRBV9 to TRBJ2-1, with 8 positions matching TRBD2. Germline V gene lookup returns CDR1 SGDLS and CDR2 YYNGEE. The CDR3 has 16 amino acids. Losses at the gene ends were 0 bases for V and 4 bases for J; bases not matched to a gene: 6. In DNA, the CDR3 is TGTGCCAGCAGCGTAGCCGGTAGCGGGGCTTACAATGAGCAGTTCTTC. Protein product: CASSVAGSGAYNEQFF.

This chain joins TRBV5-4 and TRBJ2-5; 8 bases agree with TRBD2. CDR1 is SGHNT, CDR2 YYREEE, per germline (reference sequence). This CDR3 comprises 16 residues. J was trimmed by 2 bases and V by 2 bases; bases with no gene match: 8. This CDR3 is CASSLDGGGSQETQYF. CDR3 DNA: TGTGCCAGCAGCTTAGATGGCGGGGGGTCACAAGAGACCCAGTACTTC.

This chain connects TRBV5-1 to TRBJ2-5; either TRBD1 or TRBD2 may fit D (5 bases each). Germline CDR1 and CDR2: SGHRS and YFSETQ. The CDR3 loop spans 14 amino acids. Trimming took 1 base from V and 5 from J, leaving 12 bases between them. The CDR3 nucleotides are TGCGCCAGCAGCTTGTATAGAGAGGGGGAGACCCAGTACTTC. Translating it yields CASSLYREGETQYF.

J is TRBJ2-3 and V is TRBV7-2; D gene uncertain. V was pared by 4 bases and J by 2 bases, with 4 bases between. Germline V lookup: CDR1 SGHTA, CDR2 FQGNSA. CDR3 length equals 12 residues. The CDR3 bases are TGTGCCAGCAGCTCCCTCACAGATACGCAGTATTTT. Protein product: CASSSLTDTQYF.

This chain links TRBV15 with TRBJ2-7, with 11 bases matching TRBD2. Germline V gene data show CDR1 as LNHNV and CDR2 as YYDKDF (reference sequence). V dropped 4 bases and J dropped 4; count of bases not matched to a gene: 6. CDR3 size: 15 residues. CDR3 bases: TGTGCCACCAGCAAGCCGGCTAGCGGGGGGTACGAGCAGTACTTC. Its translation is CATSKPASGGYEQYF. The full variable domain, in which reference TRBV15 and TRBJ2-7 provide the parts outside the CDR3, is DAMVIQNPRYQVTQFGKPVTLSCSQTLNHNVMYWYQQKSSQAPKLLFHYYDKDFNNEADTPDNFQSRRPNTSFCFLDIRSPGLGDTAMYLCATSKPASGGYEQYFGPGTRLTVT.

In its sample, this clone was seen once. This chain connects TRBV18 to TRBJ2-7; D unresolved. V lost 2 bases and J 2 bases, leaving 10 bases between the germline ends. CDR1 and CDR2 from the germline V gene are KGHSH and LQKENI. The CDR3 runs to 14 residues. The DNA for the CDR3 is TGTGCCAGCTCACCAGCCGCGGACCCCTACGAGCAGTACTTC. It yields the protein CASSPAADPYEQYF.

This clone was observed a single time. The chain employs TRBV7-9 and TRBJ2-1; TRBD1 agrees at 7 bases. The CDR3 length is 13 residues. The ends lost 1 base at V and 10 bases at J; junction bases unmatched: 4. CDR1 is SEHNR, CDR2 FQNEAQ, per germline (reference sequence). The CDR3 is CASSLVGQSEQFF. The CDR3 nucleotides are TGTGCCAGCAGCTTAGTGGGACAGAGCGAGCAGTTCTTC.

This clone was recorded once. J is TRBJ2-1 and V is TRBV18; 9 nucleotides align to TRBD2. The CDR3 extends over 16 amino acids. V dropped 3 bases and J dropped 6; count of bases not matched to a gene: 9. The germline CDR1 and CDR2 sequences are KGHSH and LQKENI. CDR3 bases: TGTGCCAGCTCACCTTCCCTTGCGGGGGGGACCAATGAGCAGTTCTTC. It yields the protein CASSPSLAGGTNEQFF.

The chain couples TRBV5-1 to TRBJ1-4, with 11 bases lining up with TRBD1. CDR1 is SGHRS, CDR2 YFSETQ, per germline. V was clipped by 4 bases and J by 0 bases; unmatched bases: 11. This CDR3 is built from 19 residues. The CDR3 spells CASSGDRGTLHATNEKLFF. CDR3 DNA sequence: TGCGCCAGCAGCGGGGACAGGGGGACGCTCCATGCAACTAATGAAAAACTGTTTTTT. The variable domain in full, completed from reference TRBV5-1 and TRBJ1-4, reads KAGVTQTPRYLIKTRGQQVTLSCSPISGHRSVSWYQQTPGQGLQFLFEYFSETQRNKGNFPGRFSGRQFSNSRSEMNVSTLELGDSALYLCASSGDRGTLHATNEKLFFGSGTQLSVL.

V gene TRBV12-5 combines with J gene TRBJ2-6; D gene ambiguous. There are 13 residues in the CDR3. Trimming removed 3 bases from V and 1 base from J, with 1 base in between. Germline V CDR1 and CDR2: LGHNT, FRNRAP. The chain's CDR3 is CASGFSGANVLTF. Here the CDR3 DNA reads TGTGCTAGTGGTTTTTCTGGGGCCAACGTCCTGACTTTC.

This rearrangement joins TRBV7-9 to TRBJ1-3; 7 nucleotides align to TRBD1. Germline V gene data show CDR1 as SEHNR and CDR2 as FQNEAQ (reference sequence). CDR3 length equals 12 residues. V shed 7 bases and J 6 bases; nucleotides not matched to a gene: 3. CDR3 residues: CASNDRVNTIYF. As DNA, the CDR3 is TGTGCCAGCAACGACAGGGTAAACACCATATATTTT.

The chain employs TRBV5-1 and TRBJ2-7, with D tentatively TRBD1 (6 bases). This CDR3 spans 16 amino acids. Between the trimmed V and J ends, which lost 0 bases and 1 base, there was a span of 14 bases. CDR1 and CDR2 (germline): SGHRS, YFSETQ. The CDR3 region has the DNA TGCGCCAGCAGCTTGGATGTCACGACAGGTTCCTACGAGCAGTACTTC. This translates into CASSLDVTTGSYEQYF.

This chain links TRBV6-5 with TRBJ1-2; D remains ambiguous. The CDR3 has 11 amino acids. Germline lookup yields CDR1 MNHEY and CDR2 SVGAGI. Trimming stripped 2 bases from V and 8 bases from J, with 6 bases between. The CDR3 loop is CASSYGVGYTF. CDR3 sequence (DNA): TGTGCCAGCAGTTACGGCGTGGGCTACACCTTC.

The V and J genes are TRBV6-5 and TRBJ1-2; tentative D call: TRBD1 (6 bases). Germline V gives CDR1 MNHEY, CDR2 SVGAGI. V gave up 4 bases and J gave up 4 bases, with 10 bases separating them. This CDR3 has 13 amino acids. CDR3 in amino acids: CASSSGTTYGYTF. The CDR3 DNA reads TGTGCCAGCAGTTCCGGGACAACCTATGGCTACACCTTC.

This chain uses TRBV27 with TRBJ1-5; 9 nucleotides agree with TRBD1. Germline-derived CDR1 and CDR2 are MNHEY and SMNVEV (reference sequence). V lost 2 bases, J lost 6 bases, and 5 bases stayed unmatched. There are 15 residues in the CDR3. CDR3 sequence reads: CASSLVGQGSQPQHF. Here the CDR3 DNA reads TGTGCCAGCAGTTTAGTGGGACAGGGCAGTCAGCCCCAGCATTTT.

The chain uses TRBV25-1 and TRBJ2-1, with 7 bases that match TRBD1. Germline V gene lookup returns CDR1 MGHDK and CDR2 SYGVNS. V dropped 2 bases and J dropped 2; count of bases not matched to a gene: 3. The CDR3 has 15 residues. CDR3 loop: CASSEGTATYNEQFF. The CDR3, as DNA: TGTGCCAGCAGTGAAGGGACAGCGACCTACAATGAGCAGTTCTTC.

The chain couples TRBV2 to TRBJ1-5; no clear D gene. The CDR3 contains 14 residues. Trimming shortened V by 3 bases and J by 3 bases, and 9 bases separated the two germline ends. Germline CDR1 reads SNHLY; CDR2 reads FYNNEI. The CDR3 DNA sequence: TGTGCCAGCAGTGATTTGGGGTACAATCAGCCCCAGCATTTT. The encoded protein is CASSDLGYNQPQHF. Using reference TRBV2 and TRBJ1-5 for the parts outside the CDR3, the full variable domain is EPEVTQTPSHQVTQMGQEVILRCVPISNHLYFYWYRQILGQKVEFLVSFYNNEISEKSEIFDDQFSVERPDGSNFTLKIRSTKLEDSAMYFCASSDLGYNQPQHFGDGTRLSIL.

The V call is TRBV3-1 (or the pseudogene TRBV3-2), the J call TRBJ1-1, with 8 bases that match TRBD1. Germline CDR1 and CDR2: LGHDT and YNNKEL (reference sequence). This CDR3 spans 15 amino acids. V gave up 3 bases and J gave up 1 base; unmatched junction bases: 4. The CDR3 spells CASSQRQGTNTEAFF. The CDR3 nucleotides are TGTGCCAGCAGCCAGAGACAGGGGACGAACACTGAAGCTTTCTTT.

This clone was detected once. In the same sample, other DNA sequences code for this CDR3. V is TRBV4-1 and J is TRBJ2-5; TRBD2 is a possible D gene (7 bases). The germline V and J ends were trimmed by 3 bases and 3 bases, with 35 bases remaining between them. This CDR3 spans 22 amino acids. Germline values: CDR1 MGHRA, CDR2 YSYEKL. The CDR3 protein is CASSHHKGGRGGLGHRKETQYF. The CDR3 coding sequence is TGCGCCAGCAGCCATCATAAGGGGGGGAGAGGGGGATTGGGACACCGTAAAGAGACCCAGTACTTC.